A selection of T cell receptor beta chains follows, all from one sample in a study of blood T cell repertoires in COVID-19. TCRdb keeps only in-frame clones here, not all; method: immunoSEQ multiplex PCR. This table has about 240,000 clones, about nine tenths appearing once. The sequenced material came from peripheral blood. Receptor source: a man in his sixties who had recovered from COVID-19. The CDR3 runs from the conserved cysteine through the conserved F or W. D genes are given only for firm matches. A row's size may be missing; if present it is once, few, many or a size class.

j_call: TRBJ1-2
v_call: TRBV9
clone_size: -
d_call: -
cdr3_nt: TGTGCCAGCAGCGTGGACAGAAACTATGGCTACACCTTC
cdr3_aa: CASSVDRNYGYTF

j_call: TRBJ1-1
v_call: TRBV12-3/TRBV12-4
clone_size: -
d_call: TRBD1
cdr3_nt: TGTGCCAGCAGCGACAGGGAGGCTTTCTTT
cdr3_aa: CASSDREAFF

j_call: TRBJ2-7
v_call: TRBV7-9
clone_size: -
d_call: -
cdr3_nt: TGTGCCAGCAGTCTAACACGGGGCTACGAGCAGTACTTC
cdr3_aa: CASSLTRGYEQYF

j_call: TRBJ1-6
v_call: TRBV5-1
clone_size: -
d_call: -
cdr3_nt: TGCGCCAGCAGCTGGGAAGGGAGGAGTTCACCCCTCCACTTT
cdr3_aa: CASSWEGRSSPLHF

j_call: TRBJ1-1
v_call: TRBV30
clone_size: -
d_call: -
cdr3_nt: TGTGCCTGGATCAGGGTCACTGAAGCTTTCTTT
cdr3_aa: CAWIRVTEAFF

j_call: TRBJ1-1
v_call: TRBV11-2
clone_size: -
d_call: -
cdr3_nt: TGTGCCAGCAGCTTAGCAGGGTCTGAAGCTTTCTTT
cdr3_aa: CASSLAGSEAFF

j_call: TRBJ1-4
v_call: TRBV18
clone_size: -
d_call: TRBD1
cdr3_nt: TGTGCCAGCTCACCCAGGGGGCTCAGTGAAAAACTGTTTTTT
cdr3_aa: CASSPRGLSEKLFF

j_call: TRBJ2-3
v_call: TRBV5-1
clone_size: -
d_call: -
cdr3_nt: TGCGCCAGCAGCTTGGGACCAGTAGGGGCAGATACGCAGTATTTT
cdr3_aa: CASSLGPVGADTQYF

j_call: TRBJ1-1
v_call: TRBV3-1/TRBV3-2
clone_size: -
d_call: -
cdr3_nt: TGTGCCAGCAGCCAAGATATTGTGAGTTCGGCTTTCTTT
cdr3_aa: CASSQDIVSSAFF

j_call: TRBJ2-7
v_call: TRBV27
clone_size: -
d_call: TRBD1
cdr3_nt: TGTGCCAGCAGTTCCCGGACAGGGGGGCGGAACGAGCAGTACTTC
cdr3_aa: CASSSRTGGRNEQYF

j_call: TRBJ2-1
v_call: TRBV6-5
clone_size: -
d_call: -
cdr3_nt: TGTGCCAGCAGGACCCACAGGGGGGGCTACAATGAGCAGTTCTTC
cdr3_aa: CASRTHRGGYNEQFF

j_call: TRBJ1-2
v_call: TRBV6-6
clone_size: -
d_call: -
cdr3_nt: TGTGCCAGCAGCTCCGGGAGGAACTATGGCTACACCTTC
cdr3_aa: CASSSGRNYGYTF

j_call: TRBJ1-5
v_call: TRBV5-1
clone_size: -
d_call: -
cdr3_nt: TGCGCCAGCAGCTTGGCCGGGGGGCGAGGTCAGCCCCAGCATTTT
cdr3_aa: CASSLAGGRGQPQHF

j_call: TRBJ2-5
v_call: TRBV5-4
clone_size: -
d_call: TRBD2
cdr3_nt: TGTGCCAGCAGCCCTTCGGGGGCGGGGGGAGAGACCCAGTACTTC
cdr3_aa: CASSPSGAGGETQYF

j_call: TRBJ2-5
v_call: TRBV11-2
clone_size: -
d_call: TRBD1
cdr3_nt: TGTGCCAGCAGCGTCCGGGACAGCCCCAAGACCCAGTACTTC
cdr3_aa: CASSVRDSPKTQYF

j_call: TRBJ2-1
v_call: TRBV4-2
clone_size: -
d_call: TRBD2
cdr3_nt: TGTGCCAGCAGTCGGGGACTAGCGGGGGGGGCTGAGCAGTTCTTC
cdr3_aa: CASSRGLAGGAEQFF

j_call: TRBJ1-5
v_call: TRBV7-2
clone_size: -
d_call: -
cdr3_nt: TGTGCCAGCAGCGTTGACAGTAGCAATCAGCCCCAGCATTTT
cdr3_aa: CASSVDSSNQPQHF

j_call: TRBJ1-1
v_call: TRBV18
clone_size: -
d_call: -
cdr3_nt: TGTGCCAGCTCGGGGACACTGAACACTGAAGCTTTCTTT
cdr3_aa: CASSGTLNTEAFF

j_call: TRBJ1-2
v_call: TRBV5-4
clone_size: -
d_call: -
cdr3_nt: TGTGCCAGCAGCGGATCGACAGGAACCTATGGCTACACCTTC
cdr3_aa: CASSGSTGTYGYTF

j_call: TRBJ1-1
v_call: TRBV16
clone_size: -
d_call: -
cdr3_nt: TGTGCCAGCACGAAAGGGAGAATTTTGACGAACACTGAAGCTTTCTTT
cdr3_aa: CASTKGRILTNTEAFF

j_call: TRBJ2-2
v_call: TRBV7-9
clone_size: -
d_call: TRBD1
cdr3_nt: TGTGCCAGCAGTCCTCCAGGGGGCCCCACCGGGGAGCTGTTTTTT
cdr3_aa: CASSPPGGPTGELFF

j_call: TRBJ1-1
v_call: TRBV18
clone_size: -
d_call: -
cdr3_nt: TGTGCCAGCTCACCAGGCCTGAACACTGAAGCTTTCTTT
cdr3_aa: CASSPGLNTEAFF

j_call: TRBJ2-6
v_call: TRBV10-1
clone_size: -
d_call: TRBD1
cdr3_nt: TGCGCCAGCAGGGAAAATGGGACAGGGTTCCCCCACTCTCCCTCTGGGGCCAACGTCCTGACTTTC
cdr3_aa: CASRENGTGFPHSPSGANVLTF

j_call: TRBJ1-2
v_call: TRBV2
clone_size: -
d_call: -
cdr3_nt: TGTGCCAGCAGCCCCAATCGGACACCTCTCTATGGCTACACCTTC
cdr3_aa: CASSPNRTPLYGYTF

j_call: TRBJ2-5
v_call: TRBV12-5
clone_size: -
d_call: -
cdr3_nt: TGTGCTAGTGGTTTGGAGGGCAGGAGGCAAGAGACCCAGTACTTC
cdr3_aa: CASGLEGRRQETQYF

j_call: TRBJ2-1
v_call: TRBV19
clone_size: -
d_call: TRBD1
cdr3_nt: TGTGCCAGTACATCGAGGGGACAGGGAGGCAATGAGCAGTTCTTC
cdr3_aa: CASTSRGQGGNEQFF

j_call: TRBJ1-4
v_call: TRBV18
clone_size: -
d_call: TRBD1
cdr3_nt: TGTGCCAGCTCCCCCGGGACAGGGGCTGAAAAACTGTTTTTT
cdr3_aa: CASSPGTGAEKLFF

j_call: TRBJ2-2
v_call: TRBV2
clone_size: -
d_call: TRBD2
cdr3_nt: TGTGCCAGCAGGGAGACTAGCAGGGCCACCGGGGAGCTGTTTTTT
cdr3_aa: CASRETSRATGELFF

j_call: TRBJ1-6
v_call: TRBV5-1
clone_size: -
d_call: -
cdr3_nt: TGCGCCAGCACCACCGGACTGAGTAATTCACCCCTCCACTTT
cdr3_aa: CASTTGLSNSPLHF

j_call: TRBJ1-4
v_call: TRBV2
clone_size: -
d_call: -
cdr3_nt: TGTGCCAGCCTGGGAGGGAGACTTGCAACTAATGAAAAACTGTTTTTT
cdr3_aa: CASLGGRLATNEKLFF

j_call: TRBJ1-1
v_call: TRBV5-1
clone_size: -
d_call: -
cdr3_nt: TGCGCCAGCTCTTGGGGCGACACTGAAGCTTTCTTT
cdr3_aa: CASSWGDTEAFF

j_call: TRBJ2-2
v_call: TRBV19
clone_size: -
d_call: -
cdr3_nt: TGTGCCAGTAGTACCCGAACACCTAGGAACACCGGGGAGCTGTTTTTT
cdr3_aa: CASSTRTPRNTGELFF

j_call: TRBJ1-1
v_call: TRBV18
clone_size: -
d_call: -
cdr3_nt: TGTGCCAGCTCACCACGGGAGAATACTGAAGCTTTCTTT
cdr3_aa: CASSPRENTEAFF

j_call: TRBJ1-2
v_call: TRBV7-8
clone_size: -
d_call: -
cdr3_nt: TGTGCCAGCAGCCAAGACAGCATGAACTATGGCTACACCTTC
cdr3_aa: CASSQDSMNYGYTF

j_call: TRBJ2-3
v_call: TRBV30
clone_size: -
d_call: -
cdr3_nt: TGTGCCTGGAGAAAGGAGGGGAGCACGCAGTATTTT
cdr3_aa: CAWRKEGSTQYF

j_call: TRBJ1-5
v_call: TRBV7-9
clone_size: -
d_call: TRBD1
cdr3_nt: TGTGCCAGCAGCTCCCAGGGGGCGCCGAATCAGCCCCAGCATTTT
cdr3_aa: CASSSQGAPNQPQHF

j_call: TRBJ2-2
v_call: TRBV5-1
clone_size: -
d_call: TRBD2
cdr3_nt: TGCGCCAGCAGCCGGGAGGGGTTAGCCGGGGAGCTGTTTTTT
cdr3_aa: CASSREGLAGELFF

j_call: TRBJ1-3
v_call: TRBV27
clone_size: -
d_call: -
cdr3_nt: TGTGCCAGCAGGGGCACGTCCTCTGGAAACACCATATATTTT
cdr3_aa: CASRGTSSGNTIYF

j_call: TRBJ2-6
v_call: TRBV10-3
clone_size: once
d_call: -
cdr3_nt: TGTGCCACCAACAGGGGAGGTGTGTCTGGGGCCAACGTCCTGACTTTC
cdr3_aa: CATNRGGVSGANVLTF

j_call: TRBJ1-1
v_call: TRBV5-1
clone_size: -
d_call: TRBD1
cdr3_nt: TGCGCCAGCAGCTTACAGGGGGACCTGAACACTGAAGCTTTCTTT
cdr3_aa: CASSLQGDLNTEAFF

j_call: TRBJ2-3
v_call: TRBV24-1
clone_size: -
d_call: -
cdr3_nt: TGTGCCACCAGTGATTGGGGCACGCAGTATTTT
cdr3_aa: CATSDWGTQYF

j_call: TRBJ2-1
v_call: TRBV6-6
clone_size: -
d_call: TRBD1
cdr3_nt: TGTGCCAGCAGTTACCGGACAGGCAATGAGCAGTTCTTC
cdr3_aa: CASSYRTGNEQFF

j_call: TRBJ1-6
v_call: TRBV12-3/TRBV12-4
clone_size: -
d_call: -
cdr3_nt: TGTGCCAGCAGTCCGGTCCGAAATTCACCCCTCCACTTT
cdr3_aa: CASSPVRNSPLHF

j_call: TRBJ2-2
v_call: TRBV18
clone_size: -
d_call: -
cdr3_nt: TGTGCCAGCTCACCACTTACCAGGAACACCGGGGAGCTGTTTTTT
cdr3_aa: CASSPLTRNTGELFF

j_call: TRBJ2-7
v_call: TRBV3-1/TRBV3-2
clone_size: -
d_call: -
cdr3_nt: TGTGCCAGCAGCCAAGGAGGGGGGGTATCCTACGAGCAGTACTTC
cdr3_aa: CASSQGGGVSYEQYF

j_call: TRBJ1-2
v_call: TRBV29-1
clone_size: once
d_call: -
cdr3_nt: TGCAGCGTCGCGAGGGACACCGGTAACTATGGCTACACCTTC
cdr3_aa: CSVARDTGNYGYTF

j_call: TRBJ1-3
v_call: TRBV12-5
clone_size: -
d_call: -
cdr3_nt: TGTGCTAGTGGTTTGGCGTTCGGGGGTGAGGCTGGAGGCACCATATATTTT
cdr3_aa: CASGLAFGGEAGGTIYF

j_call: TRBJ1-1
v_call: TRBV19
clone_size: -
d_call: -
cdr3_nt: TGTGCCAGTAGTTCTCGCCAAACGGGGGGTGACACTGAAGCTTTCTTT
cdr3_aa: CASSSRQTGGDTEAFF

j_call: TRBJ2-3
v_call: TRBV24-1
clone_size: -
d_call: -
cdr3_nt: TGTGCCACCAGTCAGTCGTACGATACGCAGTATTTT
cdr3_aa: CATSQSYDTQYF

j_call: TRBJ1-3
v_call: TRBV19
clone_size: -
d_call: -
cdr3_nt: TGTGCCAGTAGTATACAGGAGGGGCGCTCTGGAAACACCATATATTTT
cdr3_aa: CASSIQEGRSGNTIYF

j_call: TRBJ2-2
v_call: TRBV5-6
clone_size: -
d_call: TRBD2
cdr3_nt: TGTGCCAGCAGCTTAAATAGCGGGGACAACACCGGGGAGCTGTTTTTT
cdr3_aa: CASSLNSGDNTGELFF

j_call: TRBJ2-1
v_call: TRBV5-1
clone_size: many
d_call: TRBD2
cdr3_nt: TGCGCCAGCAGCTTGCAGGCGGGGGTAAATGAGCAGTTCTTC
cdr3_aa: CASSLQAGVNEQFF

j_call: TRBJ2-3
v_call: TRBV6-6
clone_size: -
d_call: -
cdr3_nt: TGTGCCAGCAGTCAACCTGCCGGCCGGTCGAACCGGGGGACAGATACGCAGTATTTT
cdr3_aa: CASSQPAGRSNRGTDTQYF

j_call: TRBJ1-5
v_call: TRBV18
clone_size: -
d_call: -
cdr3_nt: TGTGCCAGCTCACTGGTAGGACAGAGGGGTGGTAATCAGCCCCAGCATTTT
cdr3_aa: CASSLVGQRGGNQPQHF

j_call: TRBJ1-1
v_call: TRBV19
clone_size: -
d_call: TRBD1
cdr3_nt: TGTGCCAGTAGTGACAGGGGGCGCATAGAAGCTTTCTTT
cdr3_aa: CASSDRGRIEAFF

j_call: TRBJ2-2
v_call: TRBV5-1
clone_size: -
d_call: -
cdr3_nt: TGCGCCAGCAGTGGGCAGCAGAACACCGGGGAGCTGTTTTTT
cdr3_aa: CASSGQQNTGELFF